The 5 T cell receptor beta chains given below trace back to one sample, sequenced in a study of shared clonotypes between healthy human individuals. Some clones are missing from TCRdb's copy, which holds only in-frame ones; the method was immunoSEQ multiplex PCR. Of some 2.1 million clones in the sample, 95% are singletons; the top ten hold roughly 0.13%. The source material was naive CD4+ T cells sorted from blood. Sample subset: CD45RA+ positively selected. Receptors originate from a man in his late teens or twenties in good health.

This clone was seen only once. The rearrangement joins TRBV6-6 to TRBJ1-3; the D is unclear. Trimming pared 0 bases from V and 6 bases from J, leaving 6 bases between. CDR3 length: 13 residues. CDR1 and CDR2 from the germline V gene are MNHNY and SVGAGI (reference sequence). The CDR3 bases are TGTGCCAGCAGTTACTCGGTCGAAAACACCATATATTTT. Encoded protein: CASSYSVENTIYF.

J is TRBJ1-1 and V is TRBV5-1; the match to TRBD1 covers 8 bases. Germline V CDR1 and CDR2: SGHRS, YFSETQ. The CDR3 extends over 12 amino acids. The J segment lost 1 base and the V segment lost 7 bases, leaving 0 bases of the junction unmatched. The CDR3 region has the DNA TGCGCCAGCGGGACAGGGAACACTGAAGCTTTCTTT. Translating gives CASGTGNTEAFF.

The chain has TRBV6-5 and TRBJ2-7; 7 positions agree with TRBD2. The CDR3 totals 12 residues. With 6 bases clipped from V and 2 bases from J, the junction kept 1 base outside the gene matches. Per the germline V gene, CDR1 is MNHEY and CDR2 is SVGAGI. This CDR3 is CASSGTTYEQYF. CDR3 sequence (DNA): TGTGCCAGCAGCGGGACTACCTACGAGCAGTACTTC.

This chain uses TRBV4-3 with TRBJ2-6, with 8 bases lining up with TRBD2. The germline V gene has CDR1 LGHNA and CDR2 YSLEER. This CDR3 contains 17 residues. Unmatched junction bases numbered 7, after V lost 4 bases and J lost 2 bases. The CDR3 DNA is TGCGCCAGCAGCCCCGGGGGGGGCGTACCTGGGGCCAACGTCCTGACTTTC. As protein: CASSPGGGVPGANVLTF.

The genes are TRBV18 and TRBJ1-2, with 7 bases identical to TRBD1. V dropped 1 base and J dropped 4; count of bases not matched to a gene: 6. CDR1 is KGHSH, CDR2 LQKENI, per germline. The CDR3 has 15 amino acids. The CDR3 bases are TGTGCCAGCTCACCACTGCCGGGACAGATCTATGGCTACACCTTC. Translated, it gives CASSPLPGQIYGYTF.